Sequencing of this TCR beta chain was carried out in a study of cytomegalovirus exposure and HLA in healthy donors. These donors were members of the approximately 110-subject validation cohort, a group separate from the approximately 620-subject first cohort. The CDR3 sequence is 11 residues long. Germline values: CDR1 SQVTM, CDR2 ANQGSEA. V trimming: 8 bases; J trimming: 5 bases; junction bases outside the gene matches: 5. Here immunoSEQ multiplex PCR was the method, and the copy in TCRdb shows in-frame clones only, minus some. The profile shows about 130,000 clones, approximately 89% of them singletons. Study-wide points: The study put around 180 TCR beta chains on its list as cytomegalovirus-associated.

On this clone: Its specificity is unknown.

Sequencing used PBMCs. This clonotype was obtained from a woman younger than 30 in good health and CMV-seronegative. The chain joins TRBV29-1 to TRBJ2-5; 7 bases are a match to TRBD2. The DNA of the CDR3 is TGCAGCACAGTGGGGGGGGAGACCCAGTACTTC. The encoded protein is CSTVGGETQYF. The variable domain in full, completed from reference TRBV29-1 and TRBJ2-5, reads SAVISQKPSRDICQRGTSLTIQCQVDSQVTMMFWYRQQPGQSLTLIATANQGSEATYESGFVIDKFPISRPNLTFSTLTVSNMSPEDSSIYLCSTVGGETQYFGPGTRLLVL.